Shown below are 8 T cell receptor beta chains from a single sample sequenced in a study of cytomegalovirus exposure and HLA in healthy donors. PCR was performed using 60 Vbeta and 13 Jbeta primers. TCRdb's table, derived via immunoSEQ multiplex PCR, lists solely in-frame clones and lacks some. The table shows 110,000 to 150,000 clones, with roughly three quarters occurring only once. The sequenced material came from PBMCs. These receptors were obtained from a male donor in good health and CMV-seronegative.

To note about this clone: This is likely a read error, given that the CDR3 carries no conserved phenylalanine or tryptophan at its end. The V call is TRBV6-6, the J call TRBJ1-1; no clear D gene. The V gene lost 6 bases and the J gene lost 6 bases, with 17 bases spanning the gap. There are 14 residues in the CDR3. CDR1 is MNHNY and CDR2 is SVGAGI in the germline V gene (reference sequence). The CDR3 nucleotides are TGTGCCAGCAGGCCCCTCGACGGAGGCGCTGAAGCTTTCCTT. It codes for CASRPLDGGAEAFL.

The V call is TRBV5-1, the J call TRBJ2-1; D is unclear. In germline, CDR1 is SGHRS, CDR2 YFSETQ. Deletions cut 4 bases from V and 4 bases from J, with 12 bases between. This CDR3 is built from 14 residues. The CDR3 DNA follows: TGCGCCAGCAGCCCCGAGGTAAATTACAATGAGCAGTTCTTC. Translated: CASSPEVNYNEQFF.

The chain is built from TRBV5-1 and TRBJ2-2; possible D gene TRBD2, 7 bases. The CDR3 covers 15 residues. Deletions cut 4 bases from V and 6 bases from J, with 16 bases between. Germline CDR1 SGHRS, CDR2 YFSETQ. The CDR3 sequence: CASSNGGAVAGELFF. The CDR3, as DNA: TGCGCCAGCAGCAATGGGGGGGCTGTCGCCGGGGAGCTGTTTTTT.

The gene calls are TRBV2 and TRBJ2-7, with D uncertain. Between the trimmed V and J ends, which lost 3 bases and 3 bases, there was a span of 6 bases. From germline, CDR1 is SNHLY and CDR2 FYNNEI. The CDR3 spans 12 residues. For the CDR3, the DNA is TGTGCCAGCAGTGAGGGCTTCTACGAGCAGTACTTC. As protein: CASSEGFYEQYF. The entire variable domain, with the rest obtained from reference TRBV2 and TRBJ2-7, is as follows: EPEVTQTPSHQVTQMGQEVILRCVPISNHLYFYWYRQILGQKVEFLVSFYNNEISEKSEIFDDQFSVERPDGSNFTLKIRSTKLEDSAMYFCASSEGFYEQYFGPGTRLTVT.

The chain employs TRBV25-1 and TRBJ1-2, with 10 bases that match TRBD1. Germline loops: CDR1 MGHDK, CDR2 SYGVNS. This CDR3 has 14 residues. The V gene end was trimmed by 6 bases and the J gene end by 2 bases; junction bases not matched to a gene: 3. The CDR3 region has the DNA TGTGCCAGCAGGGACAGGGGGTACAACTATGGCTACACCTTC. This encodes CASRDRGYNYGYTF.

CDR3 in DNA: TGTGCCAGTAGTATTTTAGCTCCGAGCGGGGGGCACAATGAGCAGTTCTTC. It yields the protein CASSILAPSGGHNEQFF. The V call is TRBV19, the J call TRBJ2-1; 9 nucleotides match TRBD2. V lost 3 bases and J lost 5; bases outside the gene matches: 11. This CDR3 is built from 17 residues. The germline V gene encodes CDR1 LNHDA and CDR2 SQIVND (reference sequence).

This clone was detected only a few times. The chain has TRBV28 and TRBJ1-2; D remains unclear. With 5 bases removed from V and 8 bases from J, the gap between germline ends came to 12 bases. The CDR3 spans 12 residues. Germline CDR1 MDHEN, CDR2 SYDVKM. The CDR3 bases are TGTGCCAGCAGTATACGCCAGAAGGGCTACACCTTC. This translates into CASSIRQKGYTF.

The chain couples TRBV7-2 to TRBJ1-2; no clear D. This CDR3 spans 14 amino acids. Trimming left V 5 bases short and J 1 base short, with 11 bases between. The germline V gene has CDR1 SGHTA and CDR2 FQGNSA. For the CDR3, the DNA is TGTGCCAGCAGCCCCCCGGGAAATAACTATGGCTACACCTTC. Amino acids: CASSPPGNNYGYTF.